One sample yielded the 21 T cell receptor beta chains listed below, sequenced in a study of immune cell composition in non-small cell lung cancer. Profiled with immunoSEQ multiplex PCR; TCRdb holds only in-frame clones, not every one. Among 9,500 to 10,000 clones listed, 55% to 75% were seen once. What was sequenced was lung tumor tissue. These TCRs come from a human donor with non-small cell lung cancer.

This clone is labeled medium-sized. Other DNA variants within this sample encode the same CDR3. This chain links TRBV13 with TRBJ2-3; 8 positions agree with TRBD1. Germline loops: CDR1 PRHDT, CDR2 FYEKMQ (reference sequence). The V segment lost 5 bases and the J segment 0 bases; nucleotides outside the gene matches: 4. CDR3 length: 15 residues. The CDR3 DNA follows: TGTGCCAGCAGCAGACGGACAGGGAGCACAGATACGCAGTATTTT. Protein: CASSRRTGSTDTQYF.

J is TRBJ2-3 and V is TRBV25-1; D assignment may be TRBD1 or TRBD2 (5 bases each). V was clipped by 4 bases and J by 6 bases, with 20 bases between them. In germline, CDR1 is MGHDK, CDR2 SYGVNS. The CDR3 is 16 residues long. CDR3 nucleotide sequence: TGTGCCAGCAGTGGGGGCCTTGGGGACCCGGGGGATACGCAGTATTTT. It codes for CASSGGLGDPGDTQYF.

The chain employs TRBV5-1 and TRBJ1-4, with D maybe TRBD1 (6 bases). V lost 1 base to trimming and J lost 4 bases, with 11 bases between them. The CDR3 has 15 residues. The germline V gene encodes CDR1 SGHRS and CDR2 YFSETQ. CDR3 DNA sequence: TGCGCCAGCAGCTTGTTTGGGACATATAATGAAAAACTGTTTTTT. Translating it yields CASSLFGTYNEKLFF.

The chain has TRBV5-6 and TRBJ2-3; D might be TRBD1 (5 bases). V was cut by 4 bases and J by 1 base, with 7 bases left in between. The CDR3 has 13 amino acids. The germline CDR1 and CDR2 sequences are SGHDT and YYEEEE. CDR3 region: CASSQQGTDTQYF. The CDR3 bases are TGTGCCAGCAGCCAACAGGGCACAGATACGCAGTATTTT.

This clone has just a few counts. The chain combines TRBV4-3 with TRBJ1-3; no firm D call. The V gene's germline CDR1 is LGHNA and CDR2 YSLEER. The CDR3 has 14 residues. Trimming took 0 bases from V and 5 from J, leaving 8 bases between them. The CDR3 DNA reads as TGCGCCAGCAGCCAAGATACATCCAGAAACACCATATATTTT. Protein sequence: CASSQDTSRNTIYF.

The CDR3 DNA reads TGTGCCAGCAGCGCCAACAGGGGGCGCGGGATGAACACTGAAGCTTTCTTT. Its protein product is CASSANRGRGMNTEAFF. The V call is TRBV9, the J call TRBJ1-1; 9 bases align to TRBD1. This CDR3 is built from 17 residues. CDR1 SGDLS and CDR2 YYNGEE come from the germline V gene. With 3 bases clipped from V and 0 bases from J, the junction kept 9 bases outside the gene matches.

The rearrangement links TRBV11-3 to TRBJ2-7; D gene unclear. In germline, CDR1 is SGHNT, CDR2 YENEEA. V shed 2 bases and J shed 2 bases, with 4 bases lying between them. This CDR3 spans 12 amino acids. CDR3 residues: CASSLNPYEQYF. The CDR3 nucleotides read TGTGCCAGCAGCTTAAATCCCTACGAGCAGTACTTC.

This chain connects TRBV4-2 to TRBJ1-5, with a tentative D call TRBD1 (6 bases). The germline CDR1 and CDR2 sequences are LGHNA and YNFKEQ. This CDR3 region has 16 residues. The ends were cut back, 1 base at V and 0 bases at J, with 10 bases in the middle. CDR3 sequence (DNA): TGTGCCAGCAGCCAAGGAGCAGGGGATAGCAATCAGCCCCAGCATTTT. It is translated as CASSQGAGDSNQPQHF.

The chain is built from TRBV7-6 and TRBJ2-7; 9 bases agree with TRBD1. CDR1 and CDR2 from the germline V gene are SGHVS and FNYEAQ. CDR3 size: 14 residues. The V gene end was trimmed by 1 base and the J gene end by 3 bases; junction bases not matched to a gene: 1. The CDR3 protein is CASSLVTGGYEQYF. In DNA, the CDR3 is TGTGCCAGCAGCTTAGTGACAGGGGGCTACGAGCAGTACTTC.

The gene calls are TRBV4-1 and TRBJ2-6; 12 bases align to TRBD1. Germline CDR1 MGHRA, CDR2 YSYEKL. Trimming at V came to 2 bases and at J to 2 bases, leaving 4 bases not matched to a gene. This CDR3 is built from 18 residues. CDR3 in amino acids: CASSQPRDRGPGANVLTF. CDR3 sequence (DNA): TGCGCCAGCAGCCAACCACGGGACAGGGGGCCTGGGGCCAACGTCCTGACTTTC.

The chain's CDR3 is CASSLEVSGLDQETQYF. CDR3 coding DNA: TGCGCCAGCAGCTTGGAAGTCTCAGGGCTGGATCAAGAGACCCAGTACTTC. The genes are TRBV5-1 and TRBJ2-5; weak D call: TRBD1 (5 bases). The CDR3 runs to 17 residues. V was clipped by 0 bases and J by 2 bases, with 17 bases between them. Looked up from germline, CDR1 is SGHRS and CDR2 is YFSETQ.

The V call is TRBV7-2, the J call TRBJ2-1; D is unclear. CDR1 and CDR2 (germline): SGHTA, FQGNSA. The CDR3 covers 15 residues. V was pared by 4 bases and J by 8 bases, with 18 bases between. The CDR3 loop is CASSSDGRPVDEQFF. DNA for the CDR3: TGTGCCAGCAGCTCGGACGGGCGGCCGGTCGATGAGCAGTTCTTC.

The sample holds a few counts of this clone. The chain is built from TRBV6-6 and TRBJ1-2; 9 positions agree with TRBD1. Germline V lookup: CDR1 MNHNY, CDR2 SVGAGI (reference sequence). CDR3 size: 15 residues. Losses at the gene ends were 6 bases for V and 1 base for J; bases not matched to a gene: 6. CDR3 bases: TGTGCCAGCAGATCGGGACAGGGCCTTAACTATGGCTACACCTTC. Amino acids: CASRSGQGLNYGYTF.

A few counts support this clone. V and J are TRBV2 and TRBJ2-7, with 8 bases lining up with TRBD1. The germline gives CDR1 SNHLY, CDR2 FYNNEI. The CDR3 runs 14 residues. Unmatched junction bases numbered 8, after V lost 6 bases and J lost 4 bases. The CDR3 sequence: CASRGDRSFYEQYF. For the CDR3, the DNA is TGTGCCAGCAGAGGGGACAGGTCTTTTTACGAGCAGTACTTC.

The V call is TRBV7-8, the J call TRBJ1-1; weak D call: TRBD1 (5 bases). Between the trimmed V and J ends, which lost 2 bases and 1 base, there was a span of 11 bases. The CDR3 totals 15 residues. CDR1 is SGHVS, CDR2 FQNEAQ, per germline. The CDR3 here is CASSLNGHQNTEAFF. CDR3 DNA sequence: TGTGCCAGCAGCTTAAACGGACACCAGAACACTGAAGCTTTCTTT.

This clone was counted a single time. The chain uses TRBV2 and TRBJ2-3; TRBD2 aligns across 8 bases. This CDR3 is 16 amino acids long. Germline CDR1 SNHLY, CDR2 FYNNEI. The ends lost 6 bases at V and 1 base at J; junction bases unmatched: 9. The CDR3 nucleotides read TGTGCCAGCAGCCCCGCCCGGGGGGGCGGCACAGATACGCAGTATTTT. It yields the protein CASSPARGGGTDTQYF.

This clone occurred once. Other DNA variants within this sample encode the same CDR3. The chain joins TRBV30 to TRBJ2-2, with TRBD1 matching over 7 bases. Trimming at V came to 5 bases and at J to 5 bases, leaving 5 bases not matched to a gene. CDR3 length: 13 residues. CDR1 and CDR2 (germline): GTSNPN, SVGIG (reference sequence). In nucleotides, the CDR3 is TGTGCCTGGGAAACAGGGGAAACCGGGGAGCTGTTTTTT. As protein: CAWETGETGELFF.

The chain's CDR3 is CASSWAATNSPLHF. Written as DNA, the CDR3 is TGTGCCAGCAGTTGGGCGGCTACTAATTCACCCCTCCACTTT. V is TRBV2 and J is TRBJ1-6, with unresolved D. V lost 5 bases, J lost 6 bases, and 11 bases lay in between. The germline gives CDR1 SNHLY, CDR2 FYNNEI. This CDR3 is 14 amino acids long.

The CDR3 coding sequence is TGTGCCAGCTCACCACAACGCCTACAGGGTAGCGGATCCTACGAGCAGTACTTC. Translated, it gives CASSPQRLQGSGSYEQYF. The chain combines TRBV18 with TRBJ2-7; D possibly uses TRBD1 or TRBD2 (6 bases each). Deletions cut 1 base from V and 1 base from J, with 20 bases between. The CDR3 totals 18 residues. CDR1 is KGHSH, CDR2 LQKENI, per germline.

This rearrangement joins TRBV7-8 to TRBJ1-1, with D tentatively TRBD1 (6 bases). CDR3 length: 12 residues. Trimming pared 5 bases from V and 11 bases from J, leaving 15 bases between. The germline V gene encodes CDR1 SGHVS and CDR2 FQNEAQ. CDR3 residues: CASSRLGAQAFF. The CDR3 nucleotides read TGTGCCAGCAGCCGACTGGGGGCGCAGGCTTTCTTT.

This clone occurred once. The chain has TRBV19 and TRBJ2-7; D perhaps matches TRBD2 (6 bases). CDR3 length equals 14 residues. Trimming took 6 bases from V and 0 from J, leaving 12 bases between them. CDR1 is LNHDA, CDR2 SQIVND, per germline (reference sequence). The CDR3 loop reads CASSPVGGSYEQYF. The DNA of the CDR3 is TGTGCCAGTAGCCCCGTGGGGGGCTCCTACGAGCAGTACTTC.